What follows are 27 T cell receptor beta chains derived from one specimen sequenced in a study of post-analysis software for immune sequencing data. Overall study findings and caveats: When patients were compared with controls, about five TRBV segments were more frequent, TRBV5-6, TRBV5-1 and TRBV20-1 among them.

Their antigens remain unidentified. Unique molecular identifiers were present in the TCR beta cDNA libraries. One entry per CDR3 protein results from TCRdb running MiXCR on the PCR reads. The sample shows a few hundred thousand distinct CDR3 sequences, 36% of them seen only once. The material sequenced was blood. The receptor set was obtained from a girl between 5 and 17 years old with multiple sclerosis.

The DNA of the CDR3 is TGTGCCACCCTCGGGGGGATCAGAAATGAGCAGTTCTTC. Its translation: CATLGGIRNEQFF. J is TRBJ2-1 and V is TRBV28; TRBD2 aligns across 7 bases. The CDR3 consists of 13 residues. The germline V gene encodes CDR1 MDHEN and CDR2 SYDVKM. Trimming at V came to 10 bases and at J to 7 bases, leaving 10 bases not matched to a gene.

In this sample, this clonotype turned up a few times. The chain employs TRBV29-1 and TRBJ1-2, with D unresolved. This CDR3 region has 12 residues. Germline V gives CDR1 SQVTM, CDR2 ANQGSEA. Trimming pared 3 bases from V and 2 bases from J, leaving 7 bases between. The CDR3 bases are TGCAGCGTTGAGGTGGGGAACTATGGCTACACCTTC. Translated: CSVEVGNYGYTF.

This clonotype was detected only once. The V and J genes are TRBV5-1 and TRBJ2-5, with TRBD1 matching over 8 bases. Per germline, CDR1 SGHRS and CDR2 YFSETQ. The CDR3 consists of 14 residues. Unmatched junction bases numbered 7, after V lost 4 bases and J lost 5 bases. Written as DNA, the CDR3 is TGCGCCAGCAGCGCGGAACAGGGGGGTGAGACCCAGTACTTC. Protein product: CASSAEQGGETQYF.

This clonotype was detected ten times or more. This chain links TRBV28 with TRBJ2-3; no clear D. V was shortened by 0 bases and J by 4 bases, with 2 bases between the two germline ends. Germline CDR1 is MDHEN and CDR2 is SYDVKM. There are 12 residues in the CDR3. The CDR3 region is CASSLWADTQYF. The DNA for the CDR3 is TGTGCCAGCAGTTTATGGGCAGATACGCAGTATTTT.

This clonotype was seen many times. The genes are TRBV28 and TRBJ2-7; 7 nucleotides line up with TRBD1. With 2 bases clipped from V and 4 bases from J, the junction kept 8 bases outside the gene matches. The V gene's germline CDR1 is MDHEN and CDR2 SYDVKM. The CDR3 covers 15 residues. CDR3 in DNA: TGTGCCAGCAGTTTACGAGGGGGCGCGAGGTACGAGCAGTACTTC. Its translation: CASSLRGGARYEQYF.

This clonotype was seen many times. The chain has TRBV18 and TRBJ1-2, with 7 bases that match TRBD1. J was trimmed by 6 bases and V by 1 base; bases with no gene match: 5. Germline-derived CDR1 and CDR2 are KGHSH and LQKENI. This CDR3 has 14 residues. CDR3 in amino acids: CASSPRQGVDGYTF. Here the CDR3 DNA reads TGTGCCAGCTCACCACGGCAGGGGGTAGATGGCTACACCTTC.

The rearrangement joins TRBV12-3 or TRBV12-4 to TRBJ1-5; D is undetermined. The CDR3 is made up of 15 amino acids. V lost 1 base to trimming and J lost 2 bases, with 9 bases between them. The CDR3 nucleotides read TGTGCCAGCAGTTTAGGAGACGTCGGCAATCAGCCCCAGCATTTT. This encodes CASSLGDVGNQPQHF.

The chain employs TRBV28 and TRBJ1-2; TRBD1 is a possible D gene (5 bases). From germline, CDR1 is MDHEN and CDR2 SYDVKM. V lost 6 bases, J lost 8 bases, and 10 bases lay in between. CDR3 length equals 11 residues. CDR3 bases: TGTGCCAGCAGCCCCTGGGGCGGCTACACCTTC. Translated, it gives CASSPWGGYTF.

This clonotype was seen at least ten times. The chain joins TRBV4-1 to TRBJ1-4; weak D call: TRBD1 (5 bases). Germline values: CDR1 MGHRA, CDR2 YSYEKL. This CDR3 has 14 amino acids. Trimming removed 3 bases from V and 7 bases from J, with 12 bases in between. In nucleotides, the CDR3 is TGCGCCAGCAGCCAGGGGAGGGGTCCTGAAAAACTGTTTTTT. Encoded protein: CASSQGRGPEKLFF.

This clonotype was recorded at least ten times. This chain connects TRBV27 to TRBJ2-1; 8 bases map to TRBD2. The CDR3 has 15 residues. Trimming took 5 bases from V and 5 from J; bases not matched to a gene: 8. The germline CDR1 and CDR2 sequences are MNHEY and SMNVEV (reference sequence). The CDR3 loop reads CASSHRGTRNNEQFF. The DNA for the CDR3 is TGTGCCAGCAGTCACCGCGGGACTAGGAACAATGAGCAGTTCTTC.

This clonotype was detected ten times or more. The junction departs from germline at one end; a sequencing error may be responsible. The rearrangement links TRBV6-2 or TRBV6-3 to TRBJ2-1; possible D gene TRBD1, 5 bases. The CDR3 is 13 residues long. The germline V gene has CDR1 MNHEY and CDR2 SVGEGT. CDR3 loop: CASSQGPNNGQFF. CDR3 DNA sequence: TGTGCCAGCAGTCAGGGTCCAAACAATGGGCAGTTCTTC.

This clonotype appeared many times. This chain links TRBV10-3 with TRBJ1-4; no firm D call. The germline CDR1 and CDR2 sequences are ENHRY and SYGVKD. With 2 bases removed from V and 7 bases from J, the gap between germline ends came to 11 bases. There are 14 residues in the CDR3. This CDR3 is CAISEDGGTEKLFF. The CDR3 DNA follows: TGTGCCATCAGTGAGGACGGCGGCACTGAAAAACTGTTTTTT.

The sample holds many counts of this clonotype. The chain couples TRBV18 to TRBJ2-1; 10 bases are a match to TRBD2. With V trimmed by 2 bases and J by 4 bases, 5 bases remained unmatched. Germline loops: CDR1 KGHSH, CDR2 LQKENI. The CDR3 is 16 residues long. DNA of the CDR3: TGTGCCAGCTCACCAGCGGGACTAGCGCCATACAATGAGCAGTTCTTC. Translating it yields CASSPAGLAPYNEQFF. Combining the CDR3 with reference TRBV18 and TRBJ2-1 gives the whole variable domain NAGVMQNPRHLVRRRGQEARLRCSPMKGHSHVYWYRQLPEEGLKFMVYLQKENIIDESGMPKERFSAEFPKEGPSILRIQQVVRGDSAAYFCASSPAGLAPYNEQFFGPGTRLTVL.

This chain links TRBV25-1 with TRBJ1-6; D not certain. This CDR3 comprises 16 residues. Trimming removed 2 bases at V and 8 bases at J, with 16 bases between. The V gene's germline CDR1 is MGHDK and CDR2 SYGVNS. The CDR3 DNA follows: TGTGCCAGCAGTGAACGGCAGACCCCCTCGGATTCACCCCTCCACTTT. Protein: CASSERQTPSDSPLHF.

This clonotype occurred many times. The V and J genes are TRBV19 and TRBJ2-5, with 12 positions matching TRBD1. In germline, CDR1 is LNHDA, CDR2 SQIVND (reference sequence). Unmatched junction bases numbered 7, after V lost 4 bases and J lost 4 bases. The CDR3 contains 16 residues. CDR3: CASSTNRDRGRETQYF. The CDR3 DNA reads as TGTGCCAGTAGTACCAATCGGGACAGGGGGCGAGAGACCCAGTACTTC.

Ten or more counts support this clonotype. The chain recombines TRBV29-1 with TRBJ1-4, with no clear D. The V end lost 3 bases, the J end lost 8 bases, and 7 bases lay between the germline ends. This CDR3 is 11 amino acids long. CDR1 is SQVTM, CDR2 ANQGSEA, per germline. This CDR3 reads CSVDRGEKLFF. The CDR3 DNA reads as TGCAGCGTTGACAGAGGGGAAAAACTGTTTTTT.

This chain's CDR3 is CASSFGDRGSQETQYF. As DNA, the CDR3 is TGCGCCAGCAGCTTTGGTGACAGGGGATCCCAAGAGACCCAGTACTTC. The rearrangement links TRBV5-1 to TRBJ2-5; 8 nucleotides match TRBD1. V lost 2 bases, J lost 1 base, and 7 bases stayed unmatched. CDR3 length equals 16 residues. The germline V gene encodes CDR1 SGHRS and CDR2 YFSETQ. The whole variable domain, remainder taken from reference TRBV5-1 and TRBJ2-5, is KAGVTQTPRYLIKTRGQQVTLSCSPISGHRSVSWYQQTPGQGLQFLFEYFSETQRNKGNFPGRFSGRQFSNSRSEMNVSTLELGDSALYLCASSFGDRGSQETQYFGPGTRLLVL.

This clonotype was picked up many times. The J gene is TRBJ1-1, the V gene TRBV28, with D possibly matching TRBD1 (6 bases). With 3 bases removed from V and 5 bases from J, the gap between germline ends came to 13 bases. Germline CDR1 MDHEN, CDR2 SYDVKM. The CDR3 extends over 14 amino acids. CDR3 residues: CASSLGGVVTEAFF. The CDR3 DNA is TGTGCCAGCAGTTTGGGGGGCGTCGTTACTGAAGCTTTCTTT.

About this clonotype itself: Sequence at one end of the junction differs from germline and may be a read error. The V and J genes are TRBV7-9 and TRBJ2-1; possible D gene TRBD2, 6 bases. Germline V gene lookup returns CDR1 SEHNR and CDR2 FQNEAQ (reference sequence). The CDR3 runs 14 residues. The CDR3, as DNA: TGTGCCAGCAGCGCAGGGTCAGCGGGCAATGGGCAGTTCTTC. This translates into CASSAGSAGNGQFF.

There are many counts of this clonotype. The chain combines TRBV12-3 or TRBV12-4 with TRBJ2-1, with D possibly matching TRBD2 (6 bases). The CDR3 has 15 amino acids. V was cut by 2 bases and J by 5 bases, with 13 bases left in between. CDR3: CASSLSSGSDNEQFF. The DNA for the CDR3 is TGTGCCAGCAGTTTATCGAGCGGGTCCGACAATGAGCAGTTCTTC.

As regards this clonotype: Lacking the conserved final phenylalanine or tryptophan, this CDR3 likely reflects a read error. V usage is TRBV5-1 and J usage is TRBJ1-1, with D maybe TRBD1 (5 bases). CDR1 is SGHRS, CDR2 YFSETQ, per germline. Deletions cut 2 bases from V and 3 bases from J, with 14 bases between. The CDR3 covers 15 residues. The CDR3 loop reads CASSLVSGQDTEAFL. In DNA form, the CDR3 reads TGCGCCAGCAGCTTAGTTTCGGGGCAGGACACTGAAGCTTTCCTT.

This clonotype occurred many times. The rearrangement links TRBV5-1 to TRBJ2-1, with TRBD2 as a possible D gene (6 bases). Trimming took off 2 bases at V and 15 bases at J, with 21 bases between the two ends. The CDR3 has 14 residues. The germline V gene encodes CDR1 SGHRS and CDR2 YFSETQ. The CDR3 protein is CASSFGGGERDPFF. The CDR3 DNA reads TGCGCCAGCAGCTTCGGAGGCGGGGAGAGGGACCCGTTCTTC.

Notes on this clonotype: A much bigger clone sits one base away, suggesting this may be a read error. The chain carries TRBV14 and TRBJ1-2; unclear D gene. The germline CDR1 and CDR2 sequences are SGHDN and FVKESK. Deletions cut 5 bases from V and 4 bases from J, with 17 bases between. This CDR3 has 15 residues. For the CDR3, the DNA is TGTGCCAGCAGCGGCAGAGTCAGTGGTAGCTATGGCTACACCTTC. Translated, it gives CASSGRVSGSYGYTF. The variable domain in full, with the rest retrieved from reference TRBV14 and TRBJ1-2, is EAGVTQFPSHSVIEKGQTVTLRCDPISGHDNLYWYRRVMGKEIKFLLHFVKESKQDESGMPNNRFLAERTGGTYSTLKVQPAELEDSGVYFCASSGRVSGSYGYTFGSGTRLTVV.

J is TRBJ2-7 and V is TRBV10-3; TRBD1 matches at 8 bases. CDR1 and CDR2 (germline): ENHRY, SYGVKD. J gave up 5 bases and V 3 bases, and 6 bases lay outside the gene matches. This CDR3 has 14 amino acids. The CDR3 loop reads CAISEQDRDDEQYF. The CDR3, as DNA: TGTGCCATCAGTGAACAGGACAGGGACGACGAGCAGTACTTC.

In this sample, this clonotype turned up a few times. V usage is TRBV21-1 and J usage is TRBJ2-7; TRBD2, the D gene given by the table, was not confirmed from the DNA. TRBV21-1 is labeled a pseudogene. The CDR3 extends over 17 amino acids. In nucleotides, the CDR3 is TGTGCCAGCAGCAACCCTAAGCGGGAGGAAAGCTCCTACGAGCAGTACTTC. This codes for CASSNPKREESSYEQYF.

The J gene is TRBJ2-7, the V gene TRBV4-3; 8 nucleotides align to TRBD1. CDR3 size: 15 residues. The V gene end was trimmed by 1 base and the J gene end by 4 bases; junction bases not matched to a gene: 6. The germline V gene encodes CDR1 LGHNA and CDR2 YSLEER. The CDR3 coding sequence is TGCGCCAGCAGCCAAGGGGCAGGGGGCGAGTACGAGCAGTACTTC. Its translation: CASSQGAGGEYEQYF.

This clonotype has a count of ten or more. This chain uses TRBV4-2 with TRBJ2-1; 8 bases are shared with TRBD2. Germline CDR1 reads LGHNA; CDR2 reads YNFKEQ. This CDR3 is built from 17 residues. V lost 2 bases, J lost 0 bases, and 6 bases stayed unmatched. The chain's CDR3 is CASSQRSGADSYNEQFF. CDR3 DNA: TGTGCCAGCAGCCAACGTAGCGGGGCAGACTCCTACAATGAGCAGTTCTTC.